The next 26 T cell receptor beta chains were all read from a single sample in a study of STAT5B mutations in CD4+ large granular lymphocyte leukemia. Measured with immunoSEQ multiplex PCR; TCRdb has only the in-frame clones, and not every one. The repertoire holds tens of thousands of clones, roughly 79% seen once, with 3.6% in the top ten. The sequenced sample was CD4+ T cells from blood buffy coats. The receptors originated from a human donor in good health.

The chain joins TRBV7-2 to TRBJ1-1, with 10 positions matching TRBD1. Germline V gives CDR1 SGHTA, CDR2 FQGNSA. The CDR3 loop spans 16 amino acids. The V segment lost 4 bases and the J segment 1 base; nucleotides outside the gene matches: 6. The CDR3 DNA reads as TGTGCCAGCAGCTGGGACAGGGGATTGGGGAACACTGAAGCTTTCTTT. Translation gives CASSWDRGLGNTEAFF.

The chain links TRBV19 to TRBJ1-1; D is undetermined. The length of the CDR3 is 14 residues. Between the trimmed V and J ends, which lost 4 bases and 5 bases, there was a span of 14 bases. In germline, CDR1 is LNHDA, CDR2 SQIVND (reference sequence). CDR3 protein: CASSSRVWTTEAFF. The CDR3 nucleotides read TGTGCCAGTAGTAGTAGGGTGTGGACTACTGAAGCTTTCTTT.

The J gene is TRBJ1-2, the V gene TRBV11-3, with D possibly matching TRBD1 (6 bases). V gave up 5 bases and J gave up 7 bases, with 17 bases separating them. Germline lookup yields CDR1 SGHNT and CDR2 YENEEA. This CDR3 is built from 14 residues. The CDR3 bases are TGTGCCAGCAGCCCAACCACAGGGATAGCTGGCTACACCTTC. Translation gives CASSPTTGIAGYTF.

DNA of the CDR3: TGTGCCAGCAGCGGGGACGGTAAAAACATTCAGTACTTC. Protein sequence: CASSGDGKNIQYF. V usage is TRBV7-2 and J usage is TRBJ2-4; D is possibly TRBD1 or TRBD2 (5 bases each). This CDR3 contains 13 residues. Trimming removed 5 bases at V and 4 bases at J, with 9 bases between. Germline-derived CDR1 and CDR2 are SGHTA and FQGNSA.

The chain couples TRBV18 to TRBJ1-1; D is ambiguous. This CDR3 comprises 15 residues. V lost 1 base, J lost 0 bases, and 9 bases lay in between. From germline, CDR1 is KGHSH and CDR2 LQKENI. The CDR3 DNA reads as TGTGCCAGCTCACCACGATCAGGTTTGAACACTGAAGCTTTCTTT. Translated, it gives CASSPRSGLNTEAFF.

This clone occurred a few times. The rearrangement joins TRBV18 to TRBJ1-6; D might be TRBD1 (6 bases). The germline gives CDR1 KGHSH, CDR2 LQKENI. The CDR3 sequence is 14 residues long. V was shortened by 2 bases and J by 6 bases, with 8 bases between the two germline ends. The CDR3 protein is CASSPGQLNSPLHF. CDR3 coding DNA: TGTGCCAGCTCACCAGGACAGCTTAATTCACCCCTCCACTTT. Variable domain in full (rest from reference TRBV18 and TRBJ1-6): NAGVMQNPRHLVRRRGQEARLRCSPMKGHSHVYWYRQLPEEGLKFMVYLQKENIIDESGMPKERFSAEFPKEGPSILRIQQVVRGDSAAYFCASSPGQLNSPLHFGNGTRLTVT.

This chain joins TRBV11-2 and TRBJ2-1, with D uncertain. V lost 0 bases, J lost 7 bases, and 22 bases lay in between. CDR1 and CDR2 from the germline V gene are SGHAT and FQNNGV. The CDR3 runs 18 residues. The CDR3 loop reads CASSLDRWKDGRLNEQFF. The CDR3 DNA reads as TGTGCCAGCAGCTTAGATCGTTGGAAAGACGGGCGGCTTAATGAGCAGTTCTTC.

The V call is TRBV19, the J call TRBJ2-7; 9 nucleotides match TRBD1. Germline V CDR1 and CDR2: LNHDA, SQIVND (reference sequence). The CDR3 runs 13 residues. J was trimmed by 7 bases and V by 4 bases; bases with no gene match: 5. The CDR3 sequence: CASSKVTGGEQYF. The CDR3 DNA is TGTGCCAGTAGTAAAGTGACAGGGGGGGAGCAGTACTTC.

The CDR3 spells CASSPTRGTGGGYRGQPQHF. The CDR3 nucleotides are TGTGCCAGCAGCCCCACCCGAGGGACAGGGGGCGGATATAGGGGTCAGCCCCAGCATTTT. This chain links TRBV5-8 with TRBJ1-5; 12 bases align to TRBD1. There are 20 residues in the CDR3. V shed 4 bases, J shed 6 bases, and the junction held 20 bases outside the gene matches. Germline lookup yields CDR1 SGHTS and CDR2 YDEGEE. The full variable domain, its missing parts supplied by reference TRBV5-8 and TRBJ1-5, is EAGVTQSPTHLIKTRGQQATLRCSPISGHTSVYWYQQALGLGLQFLLWYDEGEERNRGNFPPRFSGRQFPNYSSELNVNALELEDSALYLCASSPTRGTGGGYRGQPQHFGDGTRLSIL.

CDR3 bases: TGTGCCAGCAGTGAAAGACACGCCAGCTTCGATGGCTACACCTTC. This gives the protein CASSERHASFDGYTF. The J gene is TRBJ1-2, the V gene TRBV6-1; D uncertain. The CDR3 totals 15 residues. Germline CDR1 and CDR2: MNHNS and SASEGT. The V gene lost 2 bases and the J gene lost 6 bases, with 16 bases spanning the gap.

The chain employs TRBV28 and TRBJ1-5, with TRBD1 matching over 11 bases. Trimming cost V 7 bases and J 6 bases; bases outside gene matches: 11. The CDR3 consists of 16 residues. Germline lookup yields CDR1 MDHEN and CDR2 SYDVKM. The CDR3 nucleotides are TGTGCCAGCACCCCCTCCCGGACAGGGGGCGTTCAGCCCCAGCATTTT. Encoded protein: CASTPSRTGGVQPQHF.

The chain employs TRBV19 and TRBJ2-2; maybe TRBD1 (6 bases). CDR1 is LNHDA, CDR2 SQIVND, per germline (reference sequence). With 9 bases removed from V and 2 bases from J, the gap between germline ends came to 16 bases. The CDR3 runs to 15 residues. As DNA, the CDR3 is TGTGCCAGCGTCCAGATGGGGGCTAACACCGGGGAGCTGTTTTTT. This translates into CASVQMGANTGELFF.

The V gene is TRBV9, the J gene TRBJ2-4; D might be TRBD2 (5 bases). CDR3 size: 16 residues. Germline CDR1 is SGDLS and CDR2 is YYNGEE. The V gene lost 0 bases and the J gene lost 3 bases, with 13 bases spanning the gap. In DNA, the CDR3 is TGTGCCAGCAGCGTAGGGCCCGGGGTTAGCAAAAACATTCAGTACTTC. This encodes CASSVGPGVSKNIQYF.

The chain couples TRBV19 to TRBJ2-1, with a possible D match to TRBD2 (6 bases). Trimming removed 6 bases from V and 6 bases from J, with 18 bases in between. The germline V gene encodes CDR1 LNHDA and CDR2 SQIVND (reference sequence). This CDR3 is built from 15 residues. The CDR3: CASRPLIAEANEQFF. The DNA of the CDR3 is TGTGCCAGTAGGCCTCTCATAGCGGAGGCCAATGAGCAGTTCTTC.

The CDR3 spells CASSEGGASQTQYF. The CDR3 region has the DNA TGTGCCAGCAGTGAAGGGGGCGCCTCCCAGACCCAGTACTTC. The chain has TRBV6-1 and TRBJ2-5; a weak D match, TRBD1 (5 bases). V was clipped by 1 base and J by 6 bases, with 12 bases between them. Germline CDR1 reads MNHNS; CDR2 reads SASEGT. The CDR3 loop spans 14 amino acids.

The chain carries TRBV5-1 and TRBJ2-5, with D unresolved. The germline CDR1 and CDR2 sequences are SGHRS and YFSETQ. There are 12 residues in the CDR3. Between the trimmed V and J ends, which lost 4 bases and 0 bases, there was a span of 4 bases. The CDR3 nucleotides are TGCGCCAGCAGCCAGTACCAAGAGACCCAGTACTTC. Amino acids: CASSQYQETQYF.

This rearrangement joins TRBV12-2 to TRBJ1-1; the D call of TRBD1 is as the table states it, not checked on the DNA. TRBV12-2 is an annotated pseudogene. The CDR3 sequence is 17 residues long. CDR3 DNA sequence: TGTGCAAGTCGCTCCAACAAGCAAACGGAATCAGGGCATGAAGCTTTCTTT. Protein product: CASRSNKQTESGHEAFF.

The rearrangement uses TRBV6-1 and TRBJ2-7, with 8 bases aligning to TRBD2. With V trimmed by 6 bases and J by 4 bases, 5 bases remained unmatched. Germline assignment: CDR1 MNHNS and CDR2 SASEGT. The CDR3 is 13 residues long. Here the CDR3 DNA reads TGTGCCAGCAGGGCCGGGGGGGAATACGAGCAGTACTTC. Residues: CASRAGGEYEQYF.

The V and J genes are TRBV25-1 and TRBJ2-7, with D unclear. Between the trimmed V and J ends, which lost 3 bases and 5 bases, there was a span of 14 bases. The germline gives CDR1 MGHDK, CDR2 SYGVNS. This CDR3 region has 14 residues. As DNA, the CDR3 is TGTGCCAGCAGTGACCGAAGCAGGAGCGACGAGCAGTACTTC. Translated: CASSDRSRSDEQYF.

The V gene is TRBV30, the J gene TRBJ2-5; D not certain. V was clipped by 3 bases and J by 3 bases, with 14 bases between them. Germline CDR1 is GTSNPN and CDR2 is SVGIG (reference sequence). This CDR3 is built from 14 residues. As DNA, the CDR3 is TGTGCCTGGAGGATACCCCTAGGGAAAGAGACCCAGTACTTC. This encodes CAWRIPLGKETQYF.

The count of this clone is one. The chain joins TRBV6-7 to TRBJ2-7; D uncertain. TRBV6-7 is flagged as an ORF with uncertain function. This CDR3 contains 10 residues. V gave up 5 bases and J gave up 5 bases, with 4 bases separating them. DNA for the CDR3: TGTGCCAGCAGTGGACACGAGCAGTACTTC. Translated: CASSGHEQYF.

In nucleotides, the CDR3 is TGTGCCAGCTCACCGGGACCTGACTACAATGAGCAGTTCTTC. It specifies CASSPGPDYNEQFF. This rearrangement joins TRBV18 to TRBJ2-1, with D perhaps given as TRBD1 or TRBD2 (5 bases each). V lost 3 bases and J 3 bases, leaving 9 bases between the germline ends. Per the germline V gene, CDR1 is KGHSH and CDR2 is LQKENI. The CDR3 runs to 14 residues.

This clone was seen once. At one boundary the junction diverges from the germline segment, which might be a read error. The chain is built from TRBV30 and TRBJ1-6, with D uncertain. The CDR3 is made up of 16 amino acids. Germline loops: CDR1 GTSNPN, CDR2 SVGIG (reference sequence). CDR3 residues: CARSRGESSYNSPLHF. Written as DNA, the CDR3 is TGTGCCCGGAGTCGCGGCGAGAGCTCCTATAATTCACCCCTCCACTTT.

The chain joins TRBV30 to TRBJ1-2; D might be TRBD1 (6 bases). Trimming left V 1 base short and J 2 bases short, with 11 bases between. This CDR3 comprises 14 residues. Germline V lookup: CDR1 GTSNPN, CDR2 SVGIG (reference sequence). The chain's CDR3 is CAWSETGLNYGYTF. The CDR3 bases are TGTGCCTGGAGTGAGACAGGTCTAAACTATGGCTACACCTTC. The variable domain in full, with the rest retrieved from reference TRBV30 and TRBJ1-2, is SQTIHQWPATLVQPVGSPLSLECTVEGTSNPNLYWYRQAAGRGLQLLFYSVGIGQISSEVPQNLSASRPQDRQFILSSKKLLLSDSGFYLCAWSETGLNYGYTFGSGTRLTVV.

V and J are TRBV4-1 and TRBJ2-5; unclear D gene. The closer fit of TRBJ2-7 to the DNA end suggests the J call may be wrong. The germline gives CDR1 MGHRA, CDR2 YSYEKL. This CDR3 comprises 14 residues. The CDR3 nucleotides are TGCGCCAGCAGCCAATCGGCAGGAGCCTACGAGCAGTACTTC. Translating it yields CASSQSAGAYEQYF.

The rearrangement uses TRBV27 and TRBJ2-7, with TRBD2 identical over 11 bases. CDR3 size: 19 residues. V shed 3 bases, J shed 2 bases, and the junction held 15 bases outside the gene matches. CDR1 and CDR2 (germline): MNHEY, SMNVEV (reference sequence). CDR3: CASSFGWLLAGGPPYEQYF. The CDR3 coding sequence is TGTGCCAGCAGTTTTGGGTGGTTGCTAGCGGGAGGCCCTCCCTACGAGCAGTACTTC.